This TCR beta chain emerged from a study of regulatory T cells in long-lasting Graves disease. General study points: The small sample size may have reduced accuracy.

Arm-PCR of CDR3 regions with iRepertoire HTBI primers generated TCR beta libraries. MiXCR was run by TCRdb on the multiplex PCR reads, yielding one entry per CDR3 protein. This sample carries around 360,000 distinct CDR3 sequences, under 20% of them seen once, and the ten largest clones take around 20%. This clonotype was counted at least ten times. Its cognate antigen is unknown. Noted time point: newly diagnosed GD, antithyroid drugs for less than 3 months. Making the TCR library involved RNA that had been extracted from PBMCs. This same sample was also taken into another study, of T cells in Graves' hyperthyroidism and ophthalmopathy. That report adds: TCR CDR3 underwent first-round RT-PCR with the HTBI primer set.

The TCR was taken from a young woman with Graves disease. Here the sequenced sample was peripheral blood mononuclear cells (PBMCs), taken at new diagnosis, from a patient treated with antithyroid drugs.

CDR3 region: CASSSWTSGPTLAKNIQYF. CDR3 nucleotides: TGTGCCAGCAGTTCCTGGACTAGCGGGCCCACCCTAGCCAAAAACATTCAGTACTTC. This chain uses TRBV28 with TRBJ2-4; 11 bases agree with TRBD2. CDR1 MDHEN and CDR2 SYDVKM come from the germline V gene. CDR3 length: 19 amino acids. J gave up 0 bases and V 4 bases, and 11 bases lay outside the gene matches.